This T cell receptor beta chain was retrieved from a study of early T cells in non-severe SARS-CoV-2 infection. Background on the study: The authors sequenced bulk RNA from unsorted whole blood, leaving chains unpaired.

V shed 2 bases and J 0 bases; nucleotides not matched to a gene: 8. This CDR3 contains 19 residues. Germline V gives CDR1 LGHDT, CDR2 YNNKEL (reference sequence). TCRdb reprocessed the 5' RACE reads with MiXCR, giving one entry per CDR3 protein. Among 30,000 to 40,000 distinct CDR3 sequences listed, more than 5% were seen once. This clonotype was detected many times. This TCR derives from an adult who was a healthcare worker with PCR-confirmed SARS-CoV-2 infection or an uninfected control (not recorded which). The specimen sequenced was whole blood. The rearrangement links TRBV3-1 to TRBJ2-1, with 12 bases that match TRBD2. The CDR3 loop is CASSQPGLAGKSSYNEQFF. Written as DNA, the CDR3 is TGTGCCAGCAGCCAACCGGGACTAGCGGGTAAAAGCTCCTACAATGAGCAGTTCTTC.